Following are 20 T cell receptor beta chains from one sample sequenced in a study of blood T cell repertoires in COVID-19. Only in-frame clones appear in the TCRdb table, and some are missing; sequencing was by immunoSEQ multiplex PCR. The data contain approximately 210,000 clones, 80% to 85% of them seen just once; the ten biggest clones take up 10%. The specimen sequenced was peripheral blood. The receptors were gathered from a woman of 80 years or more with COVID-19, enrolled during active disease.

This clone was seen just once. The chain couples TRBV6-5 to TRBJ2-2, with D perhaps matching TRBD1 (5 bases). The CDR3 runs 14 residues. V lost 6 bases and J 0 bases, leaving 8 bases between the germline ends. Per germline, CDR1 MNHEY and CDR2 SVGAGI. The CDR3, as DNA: TGTGCCAGCAGACCAGGGACGAACACCGGGGAGCTGTTTTTT. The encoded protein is CASRPGTNTGELFF.

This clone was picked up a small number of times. CDR3 sequence reads: CASSRTGGGNYGYTF. CDR3 in DNA: TGTGCCAGCAGCCGGACAGGGGGCGGTAACTATGGCTACACCTTC. This chain links TRBV27 with TRBJ1-2; TRBD1 matches at 11 bases. This CDR3 is built from 15 residues. Per germline, CDR1 MNHEY and CDR2 SMNVEV (reference sequence). With 6 bases clipped from V and 1 base from J, the junction kept 4 bases outside the gene matches.

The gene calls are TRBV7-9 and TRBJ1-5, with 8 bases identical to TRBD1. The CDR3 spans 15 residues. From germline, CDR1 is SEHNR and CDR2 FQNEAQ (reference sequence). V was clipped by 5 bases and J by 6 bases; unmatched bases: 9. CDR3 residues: CASSLGQGGIQPQHF. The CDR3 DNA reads TGTGCCAGCAGCCTTGGACAGGGCGGGATTCAGCCCCAGCATTTT.

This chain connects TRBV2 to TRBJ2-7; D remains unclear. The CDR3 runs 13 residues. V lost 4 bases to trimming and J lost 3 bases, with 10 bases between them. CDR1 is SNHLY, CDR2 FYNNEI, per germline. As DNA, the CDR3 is TGTGCCAGCAGTGCGGCCTACAGCTACGAGCAGTACGTC. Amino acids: CASSAAYSYEQYV.

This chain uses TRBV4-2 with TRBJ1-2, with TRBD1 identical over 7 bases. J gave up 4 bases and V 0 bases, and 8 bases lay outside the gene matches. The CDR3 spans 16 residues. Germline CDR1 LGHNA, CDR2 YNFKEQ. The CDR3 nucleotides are TGTGCCAGCAGCCAAGATGGGGACAGATCATCCTATGGCTACACCTTC. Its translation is CASSQDGDRSSYGYTF.

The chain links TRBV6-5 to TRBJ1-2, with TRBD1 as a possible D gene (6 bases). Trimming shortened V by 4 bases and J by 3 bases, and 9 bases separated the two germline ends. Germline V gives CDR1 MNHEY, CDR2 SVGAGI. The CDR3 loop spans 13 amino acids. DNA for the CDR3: TGTGCCAGCAGTTCAGGGGCGGACTATGGCTACACCTTC. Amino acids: CASSSGADYGYTF.

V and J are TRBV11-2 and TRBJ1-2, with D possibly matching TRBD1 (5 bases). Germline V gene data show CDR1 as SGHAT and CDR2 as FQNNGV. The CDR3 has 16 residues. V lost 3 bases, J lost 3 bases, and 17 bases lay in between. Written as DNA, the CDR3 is TGTGCCAGCAGCTTCGGACAAAACCGGGTATACTATGGCTACACCTTC. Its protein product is CASSFGQNRVYYGYTF.

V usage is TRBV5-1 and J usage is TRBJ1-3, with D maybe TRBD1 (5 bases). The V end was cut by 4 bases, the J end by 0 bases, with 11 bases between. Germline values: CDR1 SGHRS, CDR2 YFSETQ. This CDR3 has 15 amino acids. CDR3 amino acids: CASSPEGRSGNTIYF. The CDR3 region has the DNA TGCGCCAGCAGCCCGGAGGGGCGCTCTGGAAACACCATATATTTT.

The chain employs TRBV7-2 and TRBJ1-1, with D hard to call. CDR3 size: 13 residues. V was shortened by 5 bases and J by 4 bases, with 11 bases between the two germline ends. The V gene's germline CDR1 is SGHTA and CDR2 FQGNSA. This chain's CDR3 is CASSRLVATEAFF. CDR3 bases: TGTGCCAGCAGCCGATTGGTGGCCACTGAAGCTTTCTTT.

The CDR3 spells CASARQGRNSPLHF. The CDR3 coding sequence is TGTGCCAGCGCACGACAGGGGCGTAATTCACCCCTCCACTTT. The rearrangement uses TRBV6-5 and TRBJ1-6; 8 bases are a match to TRBD1. This CDR3 spans 14 amino acids. V gave up 8 bases and J gave up 6 bases; unmatched junction bases: 6. From germline, CDR1 is MNHEY and CDR2 SVGAGI.

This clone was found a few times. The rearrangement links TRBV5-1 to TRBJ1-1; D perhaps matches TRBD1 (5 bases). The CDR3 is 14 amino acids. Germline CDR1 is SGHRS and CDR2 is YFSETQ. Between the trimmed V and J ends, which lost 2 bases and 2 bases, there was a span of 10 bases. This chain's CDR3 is CASSFGAPNTEAFF. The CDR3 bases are TGCGCCAGCAGCTTTGGGGCCCCTAACACTGAAGCTTTCTTT.

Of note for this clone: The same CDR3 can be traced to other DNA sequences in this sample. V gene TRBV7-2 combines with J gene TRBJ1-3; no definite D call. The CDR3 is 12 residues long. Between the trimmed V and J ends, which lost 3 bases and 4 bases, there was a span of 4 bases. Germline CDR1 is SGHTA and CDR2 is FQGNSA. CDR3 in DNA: TGTGCCAGCAGCTTTCCAGGAAACACCATATATTTT. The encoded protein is CASSFPGNTIYF.

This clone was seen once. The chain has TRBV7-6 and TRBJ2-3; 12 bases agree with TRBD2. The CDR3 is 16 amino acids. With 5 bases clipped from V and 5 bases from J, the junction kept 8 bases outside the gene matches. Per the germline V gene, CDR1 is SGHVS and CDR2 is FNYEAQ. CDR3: CASSPRTSGVVDTQYF. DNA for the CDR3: TGTGCCAGCAGCCCTAGGACTAGCGGGGTAGTAGATACGCAGTATTTT.

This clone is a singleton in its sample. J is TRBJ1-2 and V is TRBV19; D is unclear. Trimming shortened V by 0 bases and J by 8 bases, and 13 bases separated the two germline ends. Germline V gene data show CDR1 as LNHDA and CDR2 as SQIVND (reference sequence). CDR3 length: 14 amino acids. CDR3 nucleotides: TGTGCCAGTAGTATAGATTTAACAGCTCGAGGCTACACCTTC. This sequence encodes CASSIDLTARGYTF.

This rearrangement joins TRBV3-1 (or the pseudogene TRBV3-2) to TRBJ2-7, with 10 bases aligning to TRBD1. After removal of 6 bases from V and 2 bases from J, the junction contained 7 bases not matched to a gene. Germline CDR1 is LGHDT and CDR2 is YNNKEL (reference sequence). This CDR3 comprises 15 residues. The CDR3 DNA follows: TGTGCCAGCAGTCCGAGGGACAGGGGAACCTACGAGCAGTACTTC. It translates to CASSPRDRGTYEQYF.

CDR3 nucleotide sequence: TGTGCCAGCAGCTACGGGACAGGGTCTGTTCCCGGCTACACCTTC. This encodes CASSYGTGSVPGYTF. The chain is built from TRBV28 and TRBJ1-2, with 9 bases fitting TRBD1. CDR1 MDHEN and CDR2 SYDVKM come from the germline V gene. J gave up 8 bases and V 6 bases, and 13 bases lay outside the gene matches. CDR3 length: 15 amino acids.

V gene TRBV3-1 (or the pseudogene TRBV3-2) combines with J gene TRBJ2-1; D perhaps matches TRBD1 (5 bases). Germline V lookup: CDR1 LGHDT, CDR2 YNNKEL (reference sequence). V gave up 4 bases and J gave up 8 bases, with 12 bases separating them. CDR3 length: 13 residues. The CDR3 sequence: CASSPGHIDEQFF. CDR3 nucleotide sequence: TGTGCCAGCAGCCCAGGACATATTGATGAGCAGTTCTTC.

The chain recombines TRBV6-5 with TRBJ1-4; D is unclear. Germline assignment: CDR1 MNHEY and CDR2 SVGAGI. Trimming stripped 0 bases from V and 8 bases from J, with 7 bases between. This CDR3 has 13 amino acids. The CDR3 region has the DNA TGTGCCAGCAGTTACTCGCGAGGGGAAAAACTGTTTTTT. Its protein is CASSYSRGEKLFF.

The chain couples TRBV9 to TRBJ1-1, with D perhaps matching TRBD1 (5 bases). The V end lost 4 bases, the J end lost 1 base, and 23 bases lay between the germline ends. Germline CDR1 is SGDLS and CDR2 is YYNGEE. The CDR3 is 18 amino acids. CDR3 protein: CASSPPAGRGGKNTEAFF. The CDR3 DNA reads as TGTGCCAGCAGCCCCCCCGCGGGGCGGGGTGGGAAGAACACTGAAGCTTTCTTT.

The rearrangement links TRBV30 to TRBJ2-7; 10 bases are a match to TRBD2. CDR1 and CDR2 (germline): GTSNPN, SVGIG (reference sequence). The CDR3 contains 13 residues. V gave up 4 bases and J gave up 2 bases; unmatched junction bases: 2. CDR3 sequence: CAWKLAGTYEQYF. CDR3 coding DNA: TGTGCCTGGAAACTAGCGGGGACCTACGAGCAGTACTTC. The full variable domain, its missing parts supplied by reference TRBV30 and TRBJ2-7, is SQTIHQWPATLVQPVGSPLSLECTVEGTSNPNLYWYRQAAGRGLQLLFYSVGIGQISSEVPQNLSASRPQDRQFILSSKKLLLSDSGFYLCAWKLAGTYEQYFGPGTRLTVT.